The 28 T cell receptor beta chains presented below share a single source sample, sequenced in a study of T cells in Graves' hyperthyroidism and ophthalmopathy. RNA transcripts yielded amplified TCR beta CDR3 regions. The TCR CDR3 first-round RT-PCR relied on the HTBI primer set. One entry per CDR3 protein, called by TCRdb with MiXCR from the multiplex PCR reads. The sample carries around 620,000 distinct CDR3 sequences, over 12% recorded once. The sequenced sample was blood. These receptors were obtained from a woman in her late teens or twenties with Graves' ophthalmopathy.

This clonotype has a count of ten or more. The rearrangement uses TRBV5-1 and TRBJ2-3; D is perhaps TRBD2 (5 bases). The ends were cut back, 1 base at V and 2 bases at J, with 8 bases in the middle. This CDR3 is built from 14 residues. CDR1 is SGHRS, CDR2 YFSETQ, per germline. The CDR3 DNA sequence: TGCGCCAGCAGCTTGAGGGAGATCACAGATACGCAGTATTTT. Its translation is CASSLREITDTQYF.

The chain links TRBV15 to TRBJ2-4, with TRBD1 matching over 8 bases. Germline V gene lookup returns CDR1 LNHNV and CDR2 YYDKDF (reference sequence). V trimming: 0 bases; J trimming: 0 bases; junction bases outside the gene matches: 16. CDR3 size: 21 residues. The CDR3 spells CATSRDGTRAGGGLAKNIQYF. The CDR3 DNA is TGTGCCACCAGCAGAGATGGGACGAGGGCAGGGGGCGGACTAGCCAAAAACATTCAGTACTTC. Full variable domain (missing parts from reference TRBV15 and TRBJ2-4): DAMVIQNPRYQVTQFGKPVTLSCSQTLNHNVMYWYQQKSSQAPKLLFHYYDKDFNNEADTPDNFQSRRPNTSFCFLDIRSPGLGDTAMYLCATSRDGTRAGGGLAKNIQYFGAGTRLSVL.

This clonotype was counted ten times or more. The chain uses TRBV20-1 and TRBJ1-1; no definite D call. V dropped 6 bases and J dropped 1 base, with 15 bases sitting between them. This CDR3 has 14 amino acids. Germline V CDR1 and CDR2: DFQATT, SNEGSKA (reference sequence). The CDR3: CSADAGRGNTEAFF. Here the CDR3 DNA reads TGCAGTGCCGACGCGGGTCGGGGGAACACTGAAGCTTTCTTT.

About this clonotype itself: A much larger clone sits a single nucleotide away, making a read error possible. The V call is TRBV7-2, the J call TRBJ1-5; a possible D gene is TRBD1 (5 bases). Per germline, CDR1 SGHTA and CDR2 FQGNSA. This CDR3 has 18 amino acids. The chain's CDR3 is CASSLSLVAQVFNQHQHF. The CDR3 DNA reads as TGTGCCAGCAGCTTATCTCTAGTAGCACAGGTCTTCAATCAGCACCAGCATTTT.

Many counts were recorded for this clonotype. CDR3 nucleotides: TGTGCCAGCAGTGGGCCCGGGACTGGCAATGAGCAGTTCTTC. It specifies CASSGPGTGNEQFF. V usage is TRBV25-1 and J usage is TRBJ2-1; D may be TRBD2 (6 bases). The CDR3 runs 14 residues. The V gene's germline CDR1 is MGHDK and CDR2 SYGVNS. V dropped 4 bases and J dropped 6 bases, with 13 bases sitting between them.

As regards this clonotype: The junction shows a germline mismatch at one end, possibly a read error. CDR3: CASSQDKGPATDTRYF. Here the CDR3 DNA reads TGTGCCAGCAGCCAAGATAAGGGACCAGCCACAGATACGCGGTATTTT. This rearrangement joins TRBV3-1 to TRBJ2-3, with D perhaps assigned TRBD1 or TRBD2 (5 bases each). Germline-derived CDR1 and CDR2 are LGHDT and YNNKEL (reference sequence). The CDR3 covers 16 residues.

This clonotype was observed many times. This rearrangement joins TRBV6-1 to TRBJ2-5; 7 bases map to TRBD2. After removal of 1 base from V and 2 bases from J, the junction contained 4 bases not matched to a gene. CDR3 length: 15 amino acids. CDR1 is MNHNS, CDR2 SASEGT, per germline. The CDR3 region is CASSEDPGGQETQYF. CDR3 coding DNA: TGTGCCAGCAGTGAAGATCCGGGAGGACAAGAGACCCAGTACTTC.

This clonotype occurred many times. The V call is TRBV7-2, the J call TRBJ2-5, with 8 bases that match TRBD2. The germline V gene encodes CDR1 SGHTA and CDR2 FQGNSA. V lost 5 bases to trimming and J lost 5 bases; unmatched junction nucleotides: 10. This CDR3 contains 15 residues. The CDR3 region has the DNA TGTGCCAGCAGCCCCCGACTAGCGTCAGGGGAGACCCAGTACTTC. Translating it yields CASSPRLASGETQYF.

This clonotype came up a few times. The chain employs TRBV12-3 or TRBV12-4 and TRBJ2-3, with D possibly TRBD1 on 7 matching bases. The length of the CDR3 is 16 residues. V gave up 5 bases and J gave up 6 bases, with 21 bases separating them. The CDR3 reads CASSAQEGALGDTQYF. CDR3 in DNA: TGTGCCAGCAGTGCCCAGGAGGGGGCGCTGGGTGATACGCAGTATTTT.

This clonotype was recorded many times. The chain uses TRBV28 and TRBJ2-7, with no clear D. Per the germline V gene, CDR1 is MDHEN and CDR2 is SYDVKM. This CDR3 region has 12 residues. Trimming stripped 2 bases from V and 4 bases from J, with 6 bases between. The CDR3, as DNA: TGTGCCAGCAGTTTACCGCGTTACGAGCAGTACTTC. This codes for CASSLPRYEQYF. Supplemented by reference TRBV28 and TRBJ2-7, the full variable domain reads DVKVTQSSRYLVKRTGEKVFLECVQDMDHENMFWYRQDPGLGLRLIYFSYDVKMKEKGDIPEGYSVSREKKERFSLILESASTNQTSMYLCASSLPRYEQYFGPGTRLTVT.

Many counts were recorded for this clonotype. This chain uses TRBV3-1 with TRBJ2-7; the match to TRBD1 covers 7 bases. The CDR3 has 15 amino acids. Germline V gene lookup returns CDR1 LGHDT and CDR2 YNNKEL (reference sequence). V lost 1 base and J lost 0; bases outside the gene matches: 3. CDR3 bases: TGTGCCAGCAGCCAAGGGGGACAGAGCTCCTACGAGCAGTACTTC. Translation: CASSQGGQSSYEQYF.

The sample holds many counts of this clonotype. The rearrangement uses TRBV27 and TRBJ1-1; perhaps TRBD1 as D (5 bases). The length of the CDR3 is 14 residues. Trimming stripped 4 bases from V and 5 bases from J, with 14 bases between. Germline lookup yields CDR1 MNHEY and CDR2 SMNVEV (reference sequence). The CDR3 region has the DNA TGTGCCAGCAGTTGGGGGGACTTTCCTACTGAAGCTTTCTTT. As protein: CASSWGDFPTEAFF.

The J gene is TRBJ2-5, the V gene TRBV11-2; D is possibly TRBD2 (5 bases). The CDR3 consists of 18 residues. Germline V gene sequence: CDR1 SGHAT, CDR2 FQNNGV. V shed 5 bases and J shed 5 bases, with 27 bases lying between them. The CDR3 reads CASSPPDGVAYPRETQYF. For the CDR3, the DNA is TGTGCCAGCAGCCCCCCCGACGGGGTGGCCTACCCCCGGGAGACCCAGTACTTC.

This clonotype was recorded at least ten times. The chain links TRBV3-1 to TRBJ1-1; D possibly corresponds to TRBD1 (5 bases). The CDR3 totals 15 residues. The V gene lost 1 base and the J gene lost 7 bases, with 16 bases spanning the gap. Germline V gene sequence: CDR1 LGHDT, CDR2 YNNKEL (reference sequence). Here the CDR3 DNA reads TGTGCCAGCAGCCAAGTGCCGGGGGTTTTGGGTGAAGCTTTCTTT. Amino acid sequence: CASSQVPGVLGEAFF.

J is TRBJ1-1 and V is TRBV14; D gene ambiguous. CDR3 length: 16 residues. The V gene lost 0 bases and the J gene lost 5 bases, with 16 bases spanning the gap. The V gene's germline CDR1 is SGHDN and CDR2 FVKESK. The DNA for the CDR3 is TGTGCCAGCAGCCAAGATCGTGGGATTAGGTATACTGAAGCTTTCTTT. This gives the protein CASSQDRGIRYTEAFF.

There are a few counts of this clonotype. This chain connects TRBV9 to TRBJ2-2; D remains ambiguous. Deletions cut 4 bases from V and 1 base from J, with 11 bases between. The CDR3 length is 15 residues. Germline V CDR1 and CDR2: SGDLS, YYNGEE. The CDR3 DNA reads TGTGCCAGCAGCCGGGCACGCGTGAACACCGGGGAGCTGTTTTTT. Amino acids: CASSRARVNTGELFF.

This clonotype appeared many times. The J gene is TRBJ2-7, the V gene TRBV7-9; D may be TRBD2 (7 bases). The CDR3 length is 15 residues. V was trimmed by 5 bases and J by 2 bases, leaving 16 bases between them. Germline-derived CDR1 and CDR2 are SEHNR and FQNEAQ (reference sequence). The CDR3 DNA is TGTGCCAGCAGCCAGACAGGTCTAGCGGCCTACGAGCAGTACTTC. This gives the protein CASSQTGLAAYEQYF.

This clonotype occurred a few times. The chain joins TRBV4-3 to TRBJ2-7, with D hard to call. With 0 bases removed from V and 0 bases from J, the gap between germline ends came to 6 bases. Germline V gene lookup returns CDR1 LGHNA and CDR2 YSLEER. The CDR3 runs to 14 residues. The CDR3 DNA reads TGCGCCAGCAGCCAAGATTTCGGCTCCTACGAGCAGTACTTC. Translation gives CASSQDFGSYEQYF.

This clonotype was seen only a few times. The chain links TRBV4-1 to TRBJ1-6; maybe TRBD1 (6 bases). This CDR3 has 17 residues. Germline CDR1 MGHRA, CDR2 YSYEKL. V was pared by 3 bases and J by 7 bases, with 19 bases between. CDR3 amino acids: CASSHPQNGGQNSPLHF. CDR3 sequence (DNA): TGCGCCAGCAGCCATCCACAAAACGGGGGCCAAAATTCACCCCTCCACTTT.

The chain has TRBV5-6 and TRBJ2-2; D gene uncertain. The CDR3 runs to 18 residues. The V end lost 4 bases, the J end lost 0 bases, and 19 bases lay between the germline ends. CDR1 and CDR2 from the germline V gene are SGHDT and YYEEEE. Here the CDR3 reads CASSSKLDPRTNTGELFF. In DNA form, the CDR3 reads TGTGCCAGCAGCAGTAAATTAGACCCCAGGACGAACACCGGGGAGCTGTTTTTT.

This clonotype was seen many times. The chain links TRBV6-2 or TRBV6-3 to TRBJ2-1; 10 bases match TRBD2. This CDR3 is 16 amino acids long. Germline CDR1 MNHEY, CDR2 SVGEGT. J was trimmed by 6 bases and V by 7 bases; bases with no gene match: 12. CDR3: CASNQREGPRSNEQFF. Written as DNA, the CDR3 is TGTGCCAGCAATCAGCGGGAGGGGCCGAGATCCAATGAGCAGTTCTTC.

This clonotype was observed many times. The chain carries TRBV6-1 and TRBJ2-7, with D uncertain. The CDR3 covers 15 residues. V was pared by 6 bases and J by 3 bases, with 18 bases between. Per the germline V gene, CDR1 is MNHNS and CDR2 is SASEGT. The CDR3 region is CASSPDPTGVYEQYF. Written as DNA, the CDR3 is TGTGCCAGCAGCCCAGACCCCACTGGAGTCTACGAGCAGTACTTC.

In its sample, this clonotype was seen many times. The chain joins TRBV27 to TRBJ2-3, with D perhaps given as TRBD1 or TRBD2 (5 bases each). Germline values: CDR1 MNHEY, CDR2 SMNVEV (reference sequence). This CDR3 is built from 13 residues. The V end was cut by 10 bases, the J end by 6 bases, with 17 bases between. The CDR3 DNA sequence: TGTGCCACGGCCGGGACCCTCGAGGATACGCAGTATTTT. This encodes CATAGTLEDTQYF.

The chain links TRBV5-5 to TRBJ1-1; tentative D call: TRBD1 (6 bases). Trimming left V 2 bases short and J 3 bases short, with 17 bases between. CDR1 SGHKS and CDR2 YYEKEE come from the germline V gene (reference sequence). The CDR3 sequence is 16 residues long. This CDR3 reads CASSFFSGARYTEAFF. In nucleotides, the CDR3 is TGTGCCAGCAGCTTTTTCTCAGGGGCTCGGTACACTGAAGCTTTCTTT.

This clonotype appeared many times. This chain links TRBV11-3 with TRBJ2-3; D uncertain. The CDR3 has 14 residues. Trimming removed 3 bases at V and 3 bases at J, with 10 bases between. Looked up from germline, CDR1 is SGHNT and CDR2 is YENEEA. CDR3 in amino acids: CASSFGRKTDTQYF. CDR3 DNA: TGTGCCAGCAGCTTTGGCAGAAAAACAGATACGCAGTATTTT.

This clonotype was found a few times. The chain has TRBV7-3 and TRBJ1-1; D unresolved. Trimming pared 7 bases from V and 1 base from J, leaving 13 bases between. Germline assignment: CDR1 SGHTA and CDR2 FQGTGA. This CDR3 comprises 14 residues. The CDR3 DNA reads TGTGCCAGCAAACCCCAGGCTACGAACACTGAAGCTTTCTTT. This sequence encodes CASKPQATNTEAFF.

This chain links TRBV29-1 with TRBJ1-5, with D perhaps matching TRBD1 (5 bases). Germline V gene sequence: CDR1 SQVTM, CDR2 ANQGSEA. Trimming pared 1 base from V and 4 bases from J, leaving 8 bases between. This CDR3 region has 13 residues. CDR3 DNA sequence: TGCAGCGTTGAAGGTGGGGGTAATCAGCCCCAGCATTTT. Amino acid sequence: CSVEGGGNQPQHF.

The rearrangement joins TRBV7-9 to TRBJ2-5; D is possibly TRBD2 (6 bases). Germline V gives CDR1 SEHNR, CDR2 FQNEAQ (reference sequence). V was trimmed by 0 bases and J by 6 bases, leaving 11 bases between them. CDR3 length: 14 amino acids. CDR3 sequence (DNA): TGTGCCAGCAGCTTAGCCCTAAGGACTAAGACCCAGTACTTC. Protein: CASSLALRTKTQYF.